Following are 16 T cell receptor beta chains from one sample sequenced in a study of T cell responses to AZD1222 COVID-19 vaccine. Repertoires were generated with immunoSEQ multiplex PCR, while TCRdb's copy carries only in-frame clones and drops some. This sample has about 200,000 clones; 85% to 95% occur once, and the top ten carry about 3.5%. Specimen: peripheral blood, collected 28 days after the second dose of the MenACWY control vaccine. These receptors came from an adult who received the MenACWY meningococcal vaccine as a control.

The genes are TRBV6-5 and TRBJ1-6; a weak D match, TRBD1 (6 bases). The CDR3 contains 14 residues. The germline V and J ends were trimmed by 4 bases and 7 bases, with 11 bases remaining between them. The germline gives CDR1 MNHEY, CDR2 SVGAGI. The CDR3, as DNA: TGTGCCAGCAGTTCCAGGGGAAGCAATTCACCCCTCCACTTT. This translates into CASSSRGSNSPLHF.

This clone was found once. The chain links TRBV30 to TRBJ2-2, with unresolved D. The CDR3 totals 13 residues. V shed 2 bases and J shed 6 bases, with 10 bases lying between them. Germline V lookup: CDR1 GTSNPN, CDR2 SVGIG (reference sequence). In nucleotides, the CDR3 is TGTGCCTGGAGTCCAACTCTCGCCGGGGAGCTGTTTTTT. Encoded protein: CAWSPTLAGELFF.

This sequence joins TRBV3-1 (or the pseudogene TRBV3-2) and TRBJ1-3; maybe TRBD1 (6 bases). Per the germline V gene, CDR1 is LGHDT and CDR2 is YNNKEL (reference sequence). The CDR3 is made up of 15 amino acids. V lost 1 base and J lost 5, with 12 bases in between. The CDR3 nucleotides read TGTGCCAGCAGCCAAGGCGGGGGGCGGCGAAACACCATATATTTT. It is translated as CASSQGGGRRNTIYF.

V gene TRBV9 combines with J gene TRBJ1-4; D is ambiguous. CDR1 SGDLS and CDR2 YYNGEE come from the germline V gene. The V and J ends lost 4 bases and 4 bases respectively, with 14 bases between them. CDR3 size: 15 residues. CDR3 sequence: CASSLNSDYNEKLFF. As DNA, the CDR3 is TGTGCCAGCAGCCTAAACAGTGACTATAATGAAAAACTGTTTTTT.

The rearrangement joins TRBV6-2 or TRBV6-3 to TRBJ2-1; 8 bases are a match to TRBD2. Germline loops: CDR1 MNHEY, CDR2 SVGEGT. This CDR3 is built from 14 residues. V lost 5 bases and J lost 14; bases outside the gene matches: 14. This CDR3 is CASSLLLTSGLKFF. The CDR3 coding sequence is TGTGCCAGCAGTCTCCTCCTCACTAGCGGCCTCAAGTTCTTC.

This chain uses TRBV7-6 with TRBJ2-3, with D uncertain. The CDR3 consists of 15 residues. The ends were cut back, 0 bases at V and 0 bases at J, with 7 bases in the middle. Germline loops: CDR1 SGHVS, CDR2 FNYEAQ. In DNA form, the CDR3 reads TGTGCCAGCAGCTTAGCGCTGGCTAGCACAGATACGCAGTATTTT. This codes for CASSLALASTDTQYF.

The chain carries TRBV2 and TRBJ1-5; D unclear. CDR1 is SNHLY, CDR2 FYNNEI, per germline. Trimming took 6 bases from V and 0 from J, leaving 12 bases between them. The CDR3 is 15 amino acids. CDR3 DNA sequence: TGTGCCAGCAGCTCAGATAGAAGTAGCAATCAGCCCCAGCATTTT. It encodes CASSSDRSSNQPQHF.

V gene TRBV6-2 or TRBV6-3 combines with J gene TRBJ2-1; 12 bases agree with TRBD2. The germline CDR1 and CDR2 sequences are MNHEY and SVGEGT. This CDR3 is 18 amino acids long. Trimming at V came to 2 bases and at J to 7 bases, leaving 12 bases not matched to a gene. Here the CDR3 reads CASSYPLGLAGRGNEQFF. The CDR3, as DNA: TGTGCCAGCAGTTACCCGCTGGGACTAGCGGGCCGGGGTAATGAGCAGTTCTTC.

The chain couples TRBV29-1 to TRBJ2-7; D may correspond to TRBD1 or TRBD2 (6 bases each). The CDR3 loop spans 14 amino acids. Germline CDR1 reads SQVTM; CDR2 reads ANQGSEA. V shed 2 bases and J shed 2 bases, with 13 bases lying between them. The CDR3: CSVEWRGSTYEQYF. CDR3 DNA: TGCAGCGTTGAATGGAGGGGGTCGACCTACGAGCAGTACTTC.

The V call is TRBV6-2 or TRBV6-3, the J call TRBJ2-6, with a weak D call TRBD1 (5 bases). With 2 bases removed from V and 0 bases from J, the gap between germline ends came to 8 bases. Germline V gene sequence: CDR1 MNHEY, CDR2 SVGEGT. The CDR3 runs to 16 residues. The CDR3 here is CASSYRGSSGANVLTF. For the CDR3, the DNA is TGTGCCAGCAGTTACAGGGGCAGCTCTGGGGCCAACGTCCTGACTTTC.

The CDR3 coding sequence is TGTGCCAGTAGTACAAACCCGGAGGGGTCTGAGCAGTTCTTC. Its translation: CASSTNPEGSEQFF. The chain carries TRBV19 and TRBJ2-1; tentative D call: TRBD2 (6 bases). There are 14 residues in the CDR3. Germline values: CDR1 LNHDA, CDR2 SQIVND (reference sequence). The V end lost 4 bases, the J end lost 9 bases, and 16 bases lay between the germline ends.

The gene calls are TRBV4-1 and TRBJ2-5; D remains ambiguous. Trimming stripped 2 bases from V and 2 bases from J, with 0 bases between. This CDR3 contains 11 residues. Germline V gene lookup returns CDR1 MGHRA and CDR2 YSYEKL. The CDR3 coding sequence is TGCGCCAGCAGCCAACAAGAGACCCAGTACTTC. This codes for CASSQQETQYF.

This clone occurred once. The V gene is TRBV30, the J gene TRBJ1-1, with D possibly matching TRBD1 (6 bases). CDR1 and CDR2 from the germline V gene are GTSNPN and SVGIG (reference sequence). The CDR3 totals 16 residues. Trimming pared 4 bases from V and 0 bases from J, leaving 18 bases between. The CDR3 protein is CAWTGQWPRMNTEAFF. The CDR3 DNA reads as TGTGCCTGGACTGGACAGTGGCCTCGAATGAACACTGAAGCTTTCTTT.

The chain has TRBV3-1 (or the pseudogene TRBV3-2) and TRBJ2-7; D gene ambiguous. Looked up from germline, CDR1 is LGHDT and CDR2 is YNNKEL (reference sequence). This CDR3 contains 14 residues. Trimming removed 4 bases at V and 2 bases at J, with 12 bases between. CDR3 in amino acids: CASSLEPETYEQYF. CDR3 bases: TGTGCCAGCAGCCTTGAACCCGAAACCTACGAGCAGTACTTC.

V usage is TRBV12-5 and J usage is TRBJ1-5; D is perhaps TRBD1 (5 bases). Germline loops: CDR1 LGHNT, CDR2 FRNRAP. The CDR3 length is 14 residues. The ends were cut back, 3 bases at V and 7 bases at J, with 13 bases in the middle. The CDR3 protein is CASGFRDQGQPQHF. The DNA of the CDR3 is TGTGCTAGTGGTTTCAGGGATCAGGGACAGCCCCAGCATTTT.

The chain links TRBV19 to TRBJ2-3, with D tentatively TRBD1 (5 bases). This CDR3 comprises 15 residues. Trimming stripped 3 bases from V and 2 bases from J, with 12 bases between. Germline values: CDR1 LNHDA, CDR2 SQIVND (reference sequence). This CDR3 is CASSIGQPPTDTQYF. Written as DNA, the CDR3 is TGTGCCAGTAGTATTGGACAACCTCCCACAGATACGCAGTATTTT.